The 10 T cell receptor beta chains reported below all come from one sample, sequenced in a study of T-cell memory formation after mild COVID-19. MiXCR, run by TCRdb on the 5' RACE reads, gives a single entry per CDR3 protein. This table has hundreds of thousands of distinct CDR3 sequences, roughly 26% appearing once. The sequenced sample consisted of PBMCs or a T cell subset sorted from them (not recorded which). All receptors come from an adult woman who had mild COVID-19 (a few samples of this study predate the infection). Cell type and time point are not known.

The CDR3 DNA follows: TGTGCCAGCAGTTTTGGTGTACAAGAGACCCAGTACTTC. Amino acid sequence: CASSFGVQETQYF. V and J are TRBV12-3 or TRBV12-4 and TRBJ2-5; no clear D gene. V dropped 3 bases and J dropped 2 bases, with 7 bases sitting between them. The CDR3 loop spans 13 amino acids.

The CDR3 here is CAIGSTTGTDTQYF. As DNA, the CDR3 is TGTGCCATCGGTTCGACCACGGGCACAGATACGCAGTATTTT. The rearrangement uses TRBV10-3 and TRBJ2-3; D remains ambiguous. The V gene's germline CDR1 is ENHRY and CDR2 SYGVKD. Trimming removed 8 bases at V and 1 base at J, with 13 bases between. This CDR3 region has 14 residues.

The chain links TRBV2 to TRBJ2-1; no clear D. The germline CDR1 and CDR2 sequences are SNHLY and FYNNEI. V was cut by 2 bases and J by 9 bases, with 14 bases left in between. The CDR3 spans 14 residues. CDR3: CASSESPSPGEQFF. As DNA, the CDR3 is TGTGCCAGCAGTGAAAGCCCTTCGCCTGGTGAGCAGTTCTTC.

The V and J genes are TRBV4-1 and TRBJ2-7, with D unclear. V was pared by 0 bases and J by 2 bases, with 14 bases between. CDR3 size: 16 residues. Germline CDR1 is MGHRA and CDR2 is YSYEKL. CDR3 amino acids: CASSQDVSRAAYEQYF. CDR3 bases: TGCGCCAGCAGCCAAGATGTAAGTAGGGCGGCCTACGAGCAGTACTTC.

The CDR3 spells CAIGGVNTEAFF. The CDR3 region has the DNA TGTGCCATCGGGGGGGTGAACACTGAAGCTTTCTTT. The chain combines TRBV10-3 with TRBJ1-1; possibly TRBD1 for D (5 bases). This CDR3 is 12 amino acids long. Trimming removed 8 bases at V and 0 bases at J, with 7 bases between. CDR1 is ENHRY and CDR2 is SYGVKD in the germline V gene.

J is TRBJ2-3 and V is TRBV20-1; 9 positions agree with TRBD1. The CDR3 consists of 16 residues. The junction had 6 bases not matched to a gene; V was cut back by 1 base and J by 1 base. Germline values: CDR1 DFQATT, CDR2 SNEGSKA (reference sequence). The CDR3 DNA follows: TGCAGTGCTAGAGTCGGGACAGGGTTTGGCACAGATACGCAGTATTTT. Its translation is CSARVGTGFGTDTQYF.

This rearrangement joins TRBV6-5 to TRBJ2-1; possibly TRBD2 for D (5 bases). This CDR3 is 14 amino acids long. The germline CDR1 and CDR2 sequences are MNHEY and SVGAGI. Trimming took 2 bases from V and 6 from J, leaving 11 bases between them. CDR3 in amino acids: CASSYDRTRNEQFF. The DNA for the CDR3 is TGTGCCAGCAGTTACGATAGGACTCGCAATGAGCAGTTCTTC.

The sample holds a few counts of this clonotype. The gene calls are TRBV4-3 and TRBJ2-7; possible D gene TRBD2, 6 bases. Trimming removed 3 bases from V and 1 base from J, with 10 bases in between. The CDR3 consists of 14 residues. Germline lookup yields CDR1 LGHNA and CDR2 YSLEER. The CDR3 nucleotides are TGCGCCAGCAGCCAGGGGGGTCGTTCCTACGAGCAGTACTTC. Translating gives CASSQGGRSYEQYF.

The chain couples TRBV10-3 to TRBJ2-5; perhaps TRBD2 as D (6 bases). Trimming pared 2 bases from V and 5 bases from J, leaving 12 bases between. This CDR3 is 14 amino acids long. Germline V gene sequence: CDR1 ENHRY, CDR2 SYGVKD. The CDR3 spells CAISETTSWETQYF. CDR3 nucleotide sequence: TGTGCCATCAGTGAGACGACTAGTTGGGAGACCCAGTACTTC.

This sequence joins TRBV6-1 and TRBJ2-1; a weak D match, TRBD2 (5 bases). The CDR3 consists of 13 residues. V was shortened by 8 bases and J by 7 bases, with 15 bases between the two germline ends. The V gene's germline CDR1 is MNHNS and CDR2 SASEGT. In DNA form, the CDR3 reads TGTGCCAGCCTCTGGCCTCGGAGGAATGAGCAGTTCTTC. It yields the protein CASLWPRRNEQFF.